This T cell receptor beta chain was captured by sequencing in a study of regulatory T cells in long-lasting Graves disease. Sequencing libraries for TCR beta were prepared with iRepertoire HTBI primers and Arm-PCR of CDR3 regions. TCRdb processed the multiplex PCR reads anew with MiXCR; each CDR3 protein has one entry. The repertoire consists of hundreds of thousands of distinct CDR3 sequences, with about a sixth occurring once and the leading ten covering about 27%. Sample time point: newly diagnosed GD, antithyroid drugs for less than 3 months. PBMCs provided the RNA from which the TCR library was made. Staff drew around 10 milliliters of peripheral blood into EDTA tubes. This clonotype was recorded many times. Separately, the same data were catalogued under a study of T cells in Graves' hyperthyroidism and ophthalmopathy. Turning to that study: The model identified upcoming ophthalmopathy a median approximately six months ahead of onset.

The source of this sequence is a man aged 35-49 years with Graves disease. Sequenced here: peripheral blood mononuclear cells (PBMCs), sampled at new diagnosis, from a patient treated with antithyroid drugs.

CDR3 loop: CAWSDGSSYNEQFF. In DNA form, the CDR3 reads TGTGCCTGGAGTGACGGGAGCTCCTACAATGAGCAGTTCTTC. This sequence joins TRBV30 and TRBJ2-1; weak D call: TRBD2 (6 bases). The V end lost 1 base, the J end lost 0 bases, and 7 bases lay between the germline ends. Looked up from germline, CDR1 is GTSNPN and CDR2 is SVGIG (reference sequence). The CDR3 has 14 residues.